This T cell receptor beta chain derives from a study of PD-1 blockade in classical Hodgkin lymphoma. Whole-study results and caveats: Undefined causes, possibly disease activity or prior therapy, underlie the repertoire differences.

Of note for this clone: What it binds is not known.

Exposure to brentuximab vedotin varied, and each patient had relapsed following autologous stem cell transplantation. Magnetic negative selection served to purify CD4+ T cells out of PBMCs that had been thawed. The assay was immunoSEQ multiplex PCR, and TCRdb's table has in-frame clones only and misses some. Found here are some 2,500 clones, roughly 85% of them singletons; the top ten hold approximately 1.4%. From germline, CDR1 is ENHRY and CDR2 SYGVKD. V lost 7 bases, J lost 1 base, and 23 bases lay in between. The CDR3 sequence is 18 residues long. The TCR originated in a human donor with classical Hodgkin lymphoma. The chain joins TRBV10-3 to TRBJ1-3; D is ambiguous. The sample here was CD4+ T cells from blood, taken at baseline. CDR3 nucleotides: TGTGCCATCACCCGAACCCAGACAAGAATTGGTTCTGGAAACACCATATATTTT. Its translation: CAITRTQTRIGSGNTIYF.